Presented here are 17 T cell receptor beta chains from one specimen sequenced in a study of shared clonotypes between healthy human individuals. The assay was immunoSEQ multiplex PCR, and TCRdb's table has in-frame clones only and misses some. Of over 1.5 million clones detected, 95% to 99% appear once; the ten largest clones hold 0.45%. The specimen was naive CD4+ T cells sorted from blood. Indicated subset: CD45RA+ positively selected. Every receptor here comes from a man under 40 in good health.

The DNA of the CDR3 is TGTGCCAGCAAAGCTAGCGGGAGTTATAGCGAGCAGTACTTC. Protein sequence: CASKASGSYSEQYF. The genes are TRBV6-1 and TRBJ2-7; 10 nucleotides agree with TRBD2. V lost 7 bases and J lost 6; bases outside the gene matches: 9. CDR1 and CDR2 from the germline V gene are MNHNS and SASEGT. This CDR3 comprises 14 residues.

CDR3 bases: TGTGCCAGCAGCTTAGCGGGTGGGGCCAACGTCCTGACTTTC. It specifies CASSLAGGANVLTF. The chain combines TRBV7-9 with TRBJ2-6, with D hard to call. The CDR3 is 14 residues long. The ends were cut back, 0 bases at V and 3 bases at J, with 3 bases in the middle. The V gene's germline CDR1 is SEHNR and CDR2 FQNEAQ (reference sequence).

V is TRBV10-1 and J is TRBJ2-5, with a possible D match to TRBD1 (6 bases). Trimming pared 0 bases from V and 1 base from J, leaving 15 bases between. The germline gives CDR1 WNHNN, CDR2 SYGVQD (reference sequence). This CDR3 is 17 amino acids long. As DNA, the CDR3 is TGCGCCAGCAGTGAGTCACCCATCAGGACAGTCCAAGAGACCCAGTACTTC. Amino acid sequence: CASSESPIRTVQETQYF.

This chain uses TRBV5-1 with TRBJ2-2, with TRBD1 identical over 7 bases. The J segment lost 3 bases and the V segment lost 4 bases, leaving 6 bases of the junction unmatched. The CDR3 has 15 residues. The germline CDR1 and CDR2 sequences are SGHRS and YFSETQ. The CDR3 nucleotides read TGCGCCAGCAGCCAAATACAGGGGTACACCGGGGAGCTGTTTTTT. It yields the protein CASSQIQGYTGELFF.

The chain carries TRBV11-3 and TRBJ2-3; the D is unclear. This CDR3 region has 11 residues. Trimming took off 11 bases at V and 2 bases at J, with 8 bases between the two ends. In germline, CDR1 is SGHNT, CDR2 YENEEA. The DNA for the CDR3 is TGTGCCGGGCCGGACACAGATACGCAGTATTTT. Translated, it gives CAGPDTDTQYF.

The rearrangement links TRBV7-9 to TRBJ1-1, with TRBD1 as a possible D gene (5 bases). With 3 bases removed from V and 8 bases from J, the gap between germline ends came to 10 bases. The length of the CDR3 is 12 residues. CDR1 SEHNR and CDR2 FQNEAQ come from the germline V gene (reference sequence). CDR3: CASSFAGKEAFF. As DNA, the CDR3 is TGTGCCAGCAGCTTCGCAGGGAAGGAAGCTTTCTTT.

V is TRBV27 and J is TRBJ2-7, with 9 bases fitting TRBD1. The V gene's germline CDR1 is MNHEY and CDR2 SMNVEV (reference sequence). The CDR3 length is 15 residues. After removal of 6 bases from V and 5 bases from J, the junction contained 11 bases not matched to a gene. This CDR3 is CASSRPGQGFDEQYF. In DNA, the CDR3 is TGTGCCAGCAGCCGACCGGGACAGGGATTTGACGAGCAGTACTTC.

The chain carries TRBV10-3 and TRBJ2-2, with 8 bases aligning to TRBD2. V trimming: 10 bases; J trimming: 4 bases; junction bases outside the gene matches: 8. Germline V lookup: CDR1 ENHRY, CDR2 SYGVKD. CDR3 length equals 14 residues. CDR3 nucleotides: TGTGCCACCAGCGGGAGCCTGACCACCGGGGAGCTGTTTTTT. Translating gives CATSGSLTTGELFF.

V gene TRBV5-4 combines with J gene TRBJ2-7; D perhaps matches TRBD2 (6 bases). CDR1 SGHNT and CDR2 YYREEE come from the germline V gene (reference sequence). V was trimmed by 4 bases and J by 3 bases, leaving 17 bases between them. The CDR3 contains 15 residues. In DNA, the CDR3 is TGTGCCAGCAGCCGAGGGACTGAGGCTTACTACGAGCAGTACTTC. Its translation is CASSRGTEAYYEQYF.

J is TRBJ2-5 and V is TRBV10-3; D ambiguous. Germline CDR1 ENHRY, CDR2 SYGVKD. Deletions cut 2 bases from V and 5 bases from J, with 9 bases between. The CDR3 is 13 amino acids. The CDR3, as DNA: TGTGCCATCAGTGAGGGAGTAGGTGAGACCCAGTACTTC. Its protein is CAISEGVGETQYF.

This chain uses TRBV29-1 with TRBJ2-1; 9 bases match TRBD2. After removal of 5 bases from V and 9 bases from J, the junction contained 8 bases not matched to a gene. The germline V gene encodes CDR1 SQVTM and CDR2 ANQGSEA. This CDR3 region has 13 residues. DNA of the CDR3: TGCAGCGTTTCAGCGGGAGGATTCGGTGAGCAGTTCTTC. Its protein is CSVSAGGFGEQFF.

Note on this clone: Other DNA sequences in the same sample also yield this CDR3. The chain employs TRBV20-1 and TRBJ1-2; D unclear. This CDR3 contains 11 residues. The germline V gene encodes CDR1 DFQATT and CDR2 SNEGSKA (reference sequence). V dropped 1 base and J dropped 5 bases, with 5 bases sitting between them. Here the CDR3 reads CSARVGYGYTF. In DNA, the CDR3 is TGCAGTGCTAGAGTGGGGTATGGCTACACCTTC.

V gene TRBV28 combines with J gene TRBJ2-2; 10 bases match TRBD1. From germline, CDR1 is MDHEN and CDR2 SYDVKM. There are 17 residues in the CDR3. The V segment lost 4 bases and the J segment 5 bases; nucleotides outside the gene matches: 10. The CDR3 region has the DNA TGTGCCAGCAGTTCCTCGACAGGGGGCGCTGGAACCGGGGAGCTGTTTTTT. Translated: CASSSSTGGAGTGELFF.

The V and J genes are TRBV18 and TRBJ2-1; D ambiguous. Between the trimmed V and J ends, which lost 1 base and 9 bases, there was a span of 13 bases. Germline assignment: CDR1 KGHSH and CDR2 LQKENI. This CDR3 has 14 residues. The CDR3 DNA sequence: TGTGCCAGCTCACCACTTAGTAGAGTAGGTGAGCAGTTCTTC. Protein: CASSPLSRVGEQFF.

A single count supports this clone. The sample holds other DNA sequences that translate to the same CDR3. This rearrangement joins TRBV5-1 to TRBJ2-1; D gene unclear. CDR3 length equals 11 residues. CDR1 and CDR2 from the germline V gene are SGHRS and YFSETQ. With 4 bases removed from V and 5 bases from J, the gap between germline ends came to 4 bases. CDR3 in amino acids: CASSPDNEQFF. Here the CDR3 DNA reads TGCGCCAGCAGCCCCGACAATGAGCAGTTCTTC.

The rearrangement joins TRBV5-1 to TRBJ2-5, with 9 bases that match TRBD2. Germline V lookup: CDR1 SGHRS, CDR2 YFSETQ. V lost 4 bases to trimming and J lost 0 bases; unmatched junction nucleotides: 13. The CDR3 has 18 residues. The CDR3 spells CASSPSVAGVPYQETQYF. CDR3 nucleotide sequence: TGCGCCAGCAGCCCCTCGGTAGCGGGAGTCCCCTACCAAGAGACCCAGTACTTC.

This chain connects TRBV7-9 to TRBJ2-7; D is possibly TRBD1 (6 bases). With 7 bases removed from V and 2 bases from J, the gap between germline ends came to 9 bases. CDR3 length: 12 amino acids. The germline V gene has CDR1 SEHNR and CDR2 FQNEAQ (reference sequence). CDR3 sequence (DNA): TGTGCCAGCAAACAGGGCCCCTACGAGCAGTACTTC. It encodes CASKQGPYEQYF. The full variable domain, completed using reference TRBV7-9 and TRBJ2-7, is DTGVSQNPRHKITKRGQNVTFRCDPISEHNRLYWYRQTLGQGPEFLTYFQNEAQLEKSRLLSDRFSAERPKGSFSTLEIQRTEQGDSAMYLCASKQGPYEQYFGPGTRLTVT.